These 21 T cell receptor beta chains share one sample of origin, sequenced in a study of cytomegalovirus exposure and HLA in healthy donors. 13 Jbeta primers and 60 Vbeta primers were used for the PCR. The assay was immunoSEQ multiplex PCR, and TCRdb's table has in-frame clones only and misses some. The profile shows about 120,000 clones, roughly 80% of them singletons. The sequencing sample was made of PBMCs. Receptors were obtained from a man younger than 35 in good health and CMV-seronegative.

The chain has TRBV18 and TRBJ1-1, with a tentative D call TRBD1 (6 bases). V lost 3 bases, J lost 7 bases, and 9 bases lay in between. This CDR3 is built from 12 residues. Germline loops: CDR1 KGHSH, CDR2 LQKENI. The CDR3 loop reads CASSPDRDEAFF. The CDR3 DNA is TGTGCCAGCTCACCGGACAGAGATGAAGCTTTCTTT.

The chain recombines TRBV7-2 with TRBJ2-5; TRBD1 agrees at 9 bases. Judging by the DNA end, TRBJ2-7 fits better; the J call may be wrong. The germline gives CDR1 SGHTA, CDR2 FQGNSA. The CDR3 contains 14 residues. The CDR3, as DNA: TGTGCCAGCAGCGAGGACAGGGGCCCCTACGAGCAGTACTTC. It translates to CASSEDRGPYEQYF.

The gene calls are TRBV7-6 and TRBJ2-3; no firm D call. CDR3 length equals 16 residues. Deletions cut 1 base from V and 5 bases from J, with 16 bases between. CDR1 and CDR2 (germline): SGHVS, FNYEAQ. Here the CDR3 reads CASSLVVQVGGDTQYF. CDR3 nucleotide sequence: TGTGCCAGCAGCTTAGTGGTCCAGGTCGGTGGAGATACGCAGTATTTT.

The chain combines TRBV7-8 with TRBJ1-2, with 9 bases lining up with TRBD1. The CDR3 has 15 residues. With 1 base clipped from V and 8 bases from J, the junction kept 8 bases outside the gene matches. The germline gives CDR1 SGHVS, CDR2 FQNEAQ. This CDR3 is CASSLDTGGAGGYTF. CDR3 nucleotides: TGTGCCAGCAGCTTAGACACAGGGGGCGCAGGGGGCTACACCTTC.

V is TRBV2 and J is TRBJ2-2, with TRBD1 matching over 9 bases. The CDR3 covers 15 residues. Germline assignment: CDR1 SNHLY and CDR2 FYNNEI. The J segment lost 1 base and the V segment lost 6 bases, leaving 3 bases of the junction unmatched. The CDR3 DNA is TGTGCCAGCAGGCCGGGACAGGGGAACACCGGGGAGCTGTTTTTT. Translated, it gives CASRPGQGNTGELFF.

The rearrangement uses TRBV2 and TRBJ1-5, with D possibly being TRBD1 (5 bases). The V gene's germline CDR1 is SNHLY and CDR2 FYNNEI. This CDR3 spans 15 amino acids. V was cut by 6 bases and J by 1 base, with 13 bases left in between. CDR3 sequence: CASSPDMQSNQPQHF. CDR3 coding DNA: TGTGCCAGCAGCCCGGACATGCAAAGCAATCAGCCCCAGCATTTT.

V usage is TRBV19 and J usage is TRBJ2-1; no clear D gene. This CDR3 contains 11 residues. Per the germline V gene, CDR1 is LNHDA and CDR2 is SQIVND (reference sequence). Deletions cut 7 bases from V and 9 bases from J, with 10 bases between. The CDR3 bases are TGTGCCAGTATCGGTCTTGGTGAGCAGTTCTTC. The encoded protein is CASIGLGEQFF.

This CDR3 reads CASTGTGVATEAFF. The CDR3 nucleotides read TGTGCCAGCACCGGGACAGGGGTGGCCACTGAAGCTTTCTTT. This chain uses TRBV2 with TRBJ1-1, with 10 bases matching TRBD1. This CDR3 has 14 residues. Germline lookup yields CDR1 SNHLY and CDR2 FYNNEI. V gave up 7 bases and J gave up 4 bases; unmatched junction bases: 6. Complete variable domain (other parts from reference TRBV2 and TRBJ1-1): EPEVTQTPSHQVTQMGQEVILRCVPISNHLYFYWYRQILGQKVEFLVSFYNNEISEKSEIFDDQFSVERPDGSNFTLKIRSTKLEDSAMYFCASTGTGVATEAFFGQGTRLTVV.

The rearrangement uses TRBV27 and TRBJ2-5; 10 bases line up with TRBD2. Losses at the gene ends were 3 bases for V and 4 bases for J; bases not matched to a gene: 5. CDR1 MNHEY and CDR2 SMNVEV come from the germline V gene (reference sequence). The CDR3 is 15 residues long. CDR3: CASSFSGGALETQYF. Here the CDR3 DNA reads TGTGCCAGCAGTTTCAGCGGGGGGGCCCTAGAGACCCAGTACTTC.

V gene TRBV27 combines with J gene TRBJ1-2, with D perhaps matching TRBD1 (6 bases). Germline V gene sequence: CDR1 MNHEY, CDR2 SMNVEV (reference sequence). The CDR3 is 15 residues long. V shed 8 bases and J shed 4 bases, with 20 bases lying between them. The CDR3 nucleotides read TGTGCCAGCGGGATGGCGGGGGGGGGCGGCTATGGCTACACCTTC. Encoded protein: CASGMAGGGGYGYTF.

The CDR3 sequence is CAIRSGDEQYF. The CDR3 DNA sequence: TGTGCCATCAGGTCGGGGGACGAGCAGTACTTC. The chain has TRBV10-3 and TRBJ2-7, with a weak D call TRBD2 (6 bases). The CDR3 extends over 11 amino acids. V was trimmed by 6 bases and J by 5 bases, leaving 8 bases between them. Per the germline V gene, CDR1 is ENHRY and CDR2 is SYGVKD.

This clone was recorded only once. The V call is TRBV18, the J call TRBJ2-2, with a weak D call TRBD1 (5 bases). Trimming took 3 bases from V and 1 from J, leaving 9 bases between them. The CDR3 spans 15 residues. The germline V gene encodes CDR1 KGHSH and CDR2 LQKENI. The CDR3, as DNA: TGTGCCAGCTCACCCATCACAGGGAACACCGGGGAGCTGTTTTTT. This codes for CASSPITGNTGELFF.

The V gene is TRBV18, the J gene TRBJ2-7, with 13 nucleotides matching TRBD2. This CDR3 is built from 18 residues. The V segment lost 5 bases and the J segment 0 bases; nucleotides outside the gene matches: 10. Germline CDR1 and CDR2: KGHSH and LQKENI. The CDR3 loop reads CASSVSGLAGDSSYEQYF. CDR3 nucleotide sequence: TGTGCCAGCTCAGTTTCCGGACTAGCGGGGGACAGCTCCTACGAGCAGTACTTC.

The chain recombines TRBV10-1 with TRBJ2-7; tentatively, D is TRBD1 (7 bases). Trimming took 11 bases from V and 0 from J, leaving 14 bases between them. Germline CDR1 is WNHNN and CDR2 is SYGVQD (reference sequence). The CDR3 is 13 residues long. The CDR3 protein is CAGPRGVSYEQYF. For the CDR3, the DNA is TGCGCCGGTCCCAGGGGGGTCTCCTACGAGCAGTACTTC.

The chain combines TRBV7-2 with TRBJ1-1, with a tentative D call TRBD1 (6 bases). This CDR3 has 16 residues. Between the trimmed V and J ends, which lost 5 bases and 0 bases, there was a span of 16 bases. Germline V gene sequence: CDR1 SGHTA, CDR2 FQGNSA. This CDR3 reads CASSPRQGRVNTEAFF. In DNA, the CDR3 is TGTGCCAGCAGCCCCCGGCAGGGGAGGGTGAACACTGAAGCTTTCTTT.

This clone was counted many times. The chain is built from TRBV6-5 and TRBJ2-5; possible D gene TRBD2, 5 bases. There are 12 residues in the CDR3. In germline, CDR1 is MNHEY, CDR2 SVGAGI. Trimming left V 8 bases short and J 5 bases short, with 12 bases between. In DNA form, the CDR3 reads TGTGCCAGCCGGGGAGAGAGGGAGACCCAGTACTTC. This gives the protein CASRGERETQYF.

The rearrangement uses TRBV11-2 and TRBJ2-5; 11 bases map to TRBD1. Unmatched junction bases numbered 5, after V lost 4 bases and J lost 4 bases. Per germline, CDR1 SGHAT and CDR2 FQNNGV. The CDR3 totals 15 residues. This chain's CDR3 is CASSWTGGLGETQYF. The DNA for the CDR3 is TGTGCCAGCAGCTGGACAGGGGGCTTGGGAGAGACCCAGTACTTC. Full variable domain (remainder filled in from reference TRBV11-2 and TRBJ2-5): EAGVAQSPRYKIIEKRQSVAFWCNPISGHATLYWYQQILGQGPKLLIQFQNNGVVDDSQLPKDRFSAERLKGVDSTLKIQPAKLEDSAVYLCASSWTGGLGETQYFGPGTRLLVL.

In DNA form, the CDR3 reads TGCGCCAGCAGTCATACCACAGGGGGCCAGAGGGGTAACTATGGCTACACCTTC. Its translation is CASSHTTGGQRGNYGYTF. V gene TRBV10-1 combines with J gene TRBJ1-2; TRBD1 agrees at 9 bases. Trimming at V came to 5 bases and at J to 1 base, leaving 14 bases not matched to a gene. The CDR3 sequence is 18 residues long. Germline V gene sequence: CDR1 WNHNN, CDR2 SYGVQD (reference sequence).

This clone was observed a single time. The chain links TRBV4-3 to TRBJ1-1; 7 bases are shared with TRBD1. In germline, CDR1 is LGHNA, CDR2 YSLEER. The CDR3 sequence is 14 residues long. The J segment lost 4 bases and the V segment lost 3 bases, leaving 5 bases of the junction unmatched. The CDR3 sequence: CASSQGTGATEAFF. The CDR3 DNA is TGCGCCAGCAGCCAGGGTACAGGGGCCACTGAAGCTTTCTTT.

V usage is TRBV5-4 and J usage is TRBJ2-6; TRBD1 matches at 8 bases. With V trimmed by 5 bases and J by 1 base, 8 bases remained unmatched. Germline V CDR1 and CDR2: SGHNT, YYREEE (reference sequence). The CDR3 loop spans 17 amino acids. The CDR3 DNA is TGTGCCAGCAGATACGGACAGGGAAAATCTGGGGCCAACGTCCTGACTTTC. Translated, it gives CASRYGQGKSGANVLTF. Full variable domain (missing parts from reference TRBV5-4 and TRBJ2-6): ETGVTQSPTHLIKTRGQQVTLRCSSQSGHNTVSWYQQALGQGPQFIFQYYREEENGRGNFPPRFSGLQFPNYSSELNVNALELDDSALYLCASRYGQGKSGANVLTFGAGSRLTVL.

The chain is built from TRBV9 and TRBJ2-2; 13 positions agree with TRBD2. The CDR3 spans 15 residues. Germline values: CDR1 SGDLS, CDR2 YYNGEE. Losses at the gene ends were 4 bases for V and 7 bases for J; bases not matched to a gene: 4. The CDR3 nucleotides are TGTGCCAGCAGCCTTGGACTAGCGGGGGTCGGGGAGCTGTTTTTT. Protein: CASSLGLAGVGELFF.